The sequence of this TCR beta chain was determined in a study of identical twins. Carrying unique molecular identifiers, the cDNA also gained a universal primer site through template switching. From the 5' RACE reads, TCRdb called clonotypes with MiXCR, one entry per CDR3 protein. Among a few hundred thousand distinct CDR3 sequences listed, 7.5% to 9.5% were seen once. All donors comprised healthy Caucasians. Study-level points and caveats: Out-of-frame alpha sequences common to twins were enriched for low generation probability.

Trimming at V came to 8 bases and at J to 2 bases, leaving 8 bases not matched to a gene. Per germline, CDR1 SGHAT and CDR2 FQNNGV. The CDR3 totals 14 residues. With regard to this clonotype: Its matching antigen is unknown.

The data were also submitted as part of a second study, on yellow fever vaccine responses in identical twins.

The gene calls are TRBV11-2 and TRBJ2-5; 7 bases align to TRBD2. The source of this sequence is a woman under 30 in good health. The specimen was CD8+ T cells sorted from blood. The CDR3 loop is CASSYWGGQETQYF. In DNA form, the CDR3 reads TGTGCCAGCTCCTACTGGGGGGGGCAAGAGACCCAGTACTTC.